This T cell receptor (beta chain) appears in the sequencing data of a study of neurological immune-mediated disorders. This clonotype came up many times. Time point given: longitudinal time-point 1 (baseline). TCRdb ran MiXCR on the 5' RACE reads and lists one entry per CDR3 protein. The table shows some 37,000 distinct CDR3 sequences, with more than 3% occurring only once. The CDR3 extends over 13 amino acids. V lost 6 bases to trimming and J lost 6 bases, with 17 bases between them. Germline-derived CDR1 and CDR2 are DFQATT and SNEGSKA (reference sequence). The chain joins TRBV20-1 to TRBJ1-2; maybe TRBD1 (6 bases). This clonotype originated in an older woman with multiple sclerosis. Sequencing used PBMCs. The DNA for the CDR3 is TGCAGTGCAGTCGGACAGACCCGGCATGGCTACACCTTC. Encoded protein: CSAVGQTRHGYTF.